This record concerns one T cell receptor beta chain sequence. This sample was taken from a study of blood T cell repertoires in COVID-19. In the original processing: Amplifying reference gene primers gave estimates of nucleated cell counts. Here immunoSEQ multiplex PCR was the method, and the copy in TCRdb shows in-frame clones only, minus some. V, J and clone size derive from that table, while D and trimming were established from the DNA sequence. Altogether approximately 97,000 clones are present, around nine tenths being singletons, with the ten largest covering approximately 1.5%. The CDR3 totals 16 residues. CDR1 and CDR2 from the germline V gene are SGHKS and YYEKEE (reference sequence). The junction had 13 bases not matched to a gene; V was cut back by 4 bases and J by 5 bases.

Sequenced sample: peripheral blood. V is TRBV5-5 and J is TRBJ1-1, with 8 bases lining up with TRBD1. The TCR comes from a man between 60 and 75 years old with acute or convalescent COVID-19. The CDR3 DNA follows: TGTGCCAGCAGCCCGTGGACAGGGTATTCGGGAACTGAAGCTTTCTTT. This gives the protein CASSPWTGYSGTEAFF.